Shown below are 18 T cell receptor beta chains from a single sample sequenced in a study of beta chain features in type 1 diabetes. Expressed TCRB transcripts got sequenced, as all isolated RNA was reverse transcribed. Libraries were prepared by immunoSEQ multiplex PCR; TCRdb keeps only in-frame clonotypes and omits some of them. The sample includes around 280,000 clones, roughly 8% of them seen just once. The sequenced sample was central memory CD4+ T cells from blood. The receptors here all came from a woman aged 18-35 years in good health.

CDR3 sequence: CASRGWLLDTQYF. CDR3 DNA: TGTGCCAGCAGAGGGTGGCTCTTGGATACGCAGTATTTT. This chain joins TRBV27 and TRBJ2-3; D remains unclear. The CDR3 is 13 residues long. CDR1 MNHEY and CDR2 SMNVEV come from the germline V gene (reference sequence). V was pared by 6 bases and J by 6 bases, with 13 bases between.

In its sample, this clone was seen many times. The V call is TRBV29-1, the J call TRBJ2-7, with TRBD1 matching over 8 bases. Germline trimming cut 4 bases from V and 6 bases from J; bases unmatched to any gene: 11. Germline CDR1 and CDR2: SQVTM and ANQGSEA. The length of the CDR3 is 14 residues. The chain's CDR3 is CSVGMARGQGEQYF. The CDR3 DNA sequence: TGCAGCGTTGGGATGGCCAGGGGGCAAGGCGAGCAGTACTTC.

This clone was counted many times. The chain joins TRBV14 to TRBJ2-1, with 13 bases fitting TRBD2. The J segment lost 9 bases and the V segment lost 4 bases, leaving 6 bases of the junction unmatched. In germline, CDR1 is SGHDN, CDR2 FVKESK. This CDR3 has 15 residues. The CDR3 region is CASSRTSGRAGEQFF. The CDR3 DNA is TGTGCCAGCAGCCGAACTAGCGGGAGGGCCGGTGAGCAGTTCTTC.

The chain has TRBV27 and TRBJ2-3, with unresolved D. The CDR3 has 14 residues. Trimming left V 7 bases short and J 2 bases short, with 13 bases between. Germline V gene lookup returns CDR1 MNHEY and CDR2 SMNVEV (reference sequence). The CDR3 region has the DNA TGTGCCAGCAAGTTTAATCAGGACACAGATACGCAGTATTTT. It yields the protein CASKFNQDTDTQYF.

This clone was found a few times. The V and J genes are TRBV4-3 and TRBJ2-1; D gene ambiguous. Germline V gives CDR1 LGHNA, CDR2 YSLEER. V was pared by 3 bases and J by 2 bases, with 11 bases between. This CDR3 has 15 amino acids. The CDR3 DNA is TGCGCCAGCAGCCAGCAAGAGCGAACCTACAATGAGCAGTTCTTC. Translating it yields CASSQQERTYNEQFF.

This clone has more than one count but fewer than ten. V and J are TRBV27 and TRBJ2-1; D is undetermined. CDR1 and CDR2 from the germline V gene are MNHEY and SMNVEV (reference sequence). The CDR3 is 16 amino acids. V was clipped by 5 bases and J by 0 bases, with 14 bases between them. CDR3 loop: CASSHQSGGSYNEQFF. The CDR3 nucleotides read TGTGCCAGCAGTCACCAGTCGGGTGGCTCCTACAATGAGCAGTTCTTC.

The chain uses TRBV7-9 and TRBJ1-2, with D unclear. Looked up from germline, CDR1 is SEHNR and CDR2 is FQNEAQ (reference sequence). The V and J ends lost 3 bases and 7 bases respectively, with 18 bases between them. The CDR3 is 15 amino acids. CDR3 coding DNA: TGTGCCAGCAGCTTCGAGGGCGTAGGGCTGGGTGGCTACACCTTC. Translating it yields CASSFEGVGLGGYTF.

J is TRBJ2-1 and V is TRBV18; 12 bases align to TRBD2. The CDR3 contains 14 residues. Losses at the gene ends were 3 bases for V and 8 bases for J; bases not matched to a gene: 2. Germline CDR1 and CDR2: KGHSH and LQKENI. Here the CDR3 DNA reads TGTGCCAGCTCACCGAGGACTAGCGGGGATGAGCAGTTCTTC. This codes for CASSPRTSGDEQFF.

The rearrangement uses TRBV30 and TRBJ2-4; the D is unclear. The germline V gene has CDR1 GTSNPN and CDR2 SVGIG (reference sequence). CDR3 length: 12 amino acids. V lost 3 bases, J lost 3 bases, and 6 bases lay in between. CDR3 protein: CAWRGSKNIQYF. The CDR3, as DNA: TGTGCCTGGAGGGGTAGCAAAAACATTCAGTACTTC.

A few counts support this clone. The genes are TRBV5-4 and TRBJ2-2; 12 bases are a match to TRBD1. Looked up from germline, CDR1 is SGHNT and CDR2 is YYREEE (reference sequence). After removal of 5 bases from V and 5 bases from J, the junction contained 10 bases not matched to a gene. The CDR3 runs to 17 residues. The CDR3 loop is CASSPPGQGAGTGELFF. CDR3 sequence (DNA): TGTGCCAGCAGTCCGCCGGGACAGGGGGCAGGTACCGGGGAGCTGTTTTTT.

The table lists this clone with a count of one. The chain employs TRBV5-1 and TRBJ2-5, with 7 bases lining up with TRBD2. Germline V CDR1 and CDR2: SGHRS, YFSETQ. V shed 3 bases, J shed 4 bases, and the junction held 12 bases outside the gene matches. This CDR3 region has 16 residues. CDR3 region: CASSSNTGGGGETQYF. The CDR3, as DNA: TGCGCCAGCAGCTCCAACACGGGGGGAGGAGGAGAGACCCAGTACTTC.

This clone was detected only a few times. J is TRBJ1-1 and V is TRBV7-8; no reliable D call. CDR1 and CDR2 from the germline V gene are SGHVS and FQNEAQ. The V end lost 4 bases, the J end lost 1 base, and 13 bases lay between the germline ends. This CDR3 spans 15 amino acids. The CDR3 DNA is TGTGCCAGCAGCTACCTTCGTACCCCGAACACTGAAGCTTTCTTT. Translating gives CASSYLRTPNTEAFF.

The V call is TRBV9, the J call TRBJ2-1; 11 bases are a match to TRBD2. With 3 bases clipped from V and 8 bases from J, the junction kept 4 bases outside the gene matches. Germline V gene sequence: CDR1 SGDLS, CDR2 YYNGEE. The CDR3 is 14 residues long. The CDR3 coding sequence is TGTGCCAGCAGCGCACAACTAGCGGGAGATGAGCAGTTCTTC. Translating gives CASSAQLAGDEQFF.

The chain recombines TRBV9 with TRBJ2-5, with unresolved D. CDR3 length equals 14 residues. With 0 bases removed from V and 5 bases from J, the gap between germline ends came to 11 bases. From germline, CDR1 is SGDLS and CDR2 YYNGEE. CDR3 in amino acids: CASSVDSFSETQYF. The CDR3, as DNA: TGTGCCAGCAGCGTAGATAGTTTCTCCGAGACCCAGTACTTC.

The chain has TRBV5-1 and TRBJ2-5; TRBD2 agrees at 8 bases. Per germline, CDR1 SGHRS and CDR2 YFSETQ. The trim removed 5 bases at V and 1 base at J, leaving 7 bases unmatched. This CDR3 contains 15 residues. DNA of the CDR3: TGCGCCAGCAGAACTAGCGGCGGCCTCCAAGAGACCCAGTACTTC. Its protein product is CASRTSGGLQETQYF.

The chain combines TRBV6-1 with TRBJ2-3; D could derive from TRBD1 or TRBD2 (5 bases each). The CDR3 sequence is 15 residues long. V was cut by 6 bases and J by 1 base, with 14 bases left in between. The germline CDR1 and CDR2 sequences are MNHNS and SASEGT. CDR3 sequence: CASRRFRDGTDTQYF. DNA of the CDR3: TGTGCCAGCAGAAGGTTCCGGGACGGCACAGATACGCAGTATTTT.

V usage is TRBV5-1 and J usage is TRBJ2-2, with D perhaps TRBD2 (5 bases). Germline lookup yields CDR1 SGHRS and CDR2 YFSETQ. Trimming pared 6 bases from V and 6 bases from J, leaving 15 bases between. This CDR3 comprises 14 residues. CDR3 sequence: CASTPYTEAGELFF. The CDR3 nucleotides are TGCGCCAGCACCCCATACACGGAGGCCGGGGAGCTGTTTTTT.

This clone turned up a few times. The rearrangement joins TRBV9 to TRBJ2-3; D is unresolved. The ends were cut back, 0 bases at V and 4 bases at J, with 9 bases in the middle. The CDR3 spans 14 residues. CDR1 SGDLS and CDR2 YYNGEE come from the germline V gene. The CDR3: CASSVDFGSDTQYF. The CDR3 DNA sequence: TGTGCCAGCAGCGTAGATTTTGGGTCAGATACGCAGTATTTT.